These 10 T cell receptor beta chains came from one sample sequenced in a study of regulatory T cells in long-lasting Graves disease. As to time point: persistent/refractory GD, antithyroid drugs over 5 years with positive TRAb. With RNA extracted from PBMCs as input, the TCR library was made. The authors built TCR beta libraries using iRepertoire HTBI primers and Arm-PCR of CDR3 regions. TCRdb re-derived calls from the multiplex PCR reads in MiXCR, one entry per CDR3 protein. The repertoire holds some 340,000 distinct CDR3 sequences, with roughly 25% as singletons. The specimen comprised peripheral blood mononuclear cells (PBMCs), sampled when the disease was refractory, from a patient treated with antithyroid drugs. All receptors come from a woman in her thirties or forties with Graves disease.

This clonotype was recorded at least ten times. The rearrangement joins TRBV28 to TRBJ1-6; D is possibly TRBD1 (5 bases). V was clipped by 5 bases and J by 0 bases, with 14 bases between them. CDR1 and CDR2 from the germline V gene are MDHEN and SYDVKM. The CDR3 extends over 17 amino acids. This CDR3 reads CASSAGRKSSYNSPLHF. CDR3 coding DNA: TGTGCCAGCAGTGCGGGACGCAAAAGCTCCTATAATTCACCCCTCCACTTT.

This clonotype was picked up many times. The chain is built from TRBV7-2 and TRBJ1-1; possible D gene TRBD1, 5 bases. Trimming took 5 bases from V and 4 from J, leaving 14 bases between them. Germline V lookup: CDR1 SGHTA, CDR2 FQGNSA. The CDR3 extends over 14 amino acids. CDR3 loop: CASSRRDGITEAFF. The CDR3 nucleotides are TGTGCCAGCAGCCGACGGGACGGTATCACTGAAGCTTTCTTT.

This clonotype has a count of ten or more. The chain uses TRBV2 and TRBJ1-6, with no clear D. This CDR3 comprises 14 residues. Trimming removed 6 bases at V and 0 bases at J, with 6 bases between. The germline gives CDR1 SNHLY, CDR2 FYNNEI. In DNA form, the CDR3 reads TGTGCCAGCAGGGACCCCTCCTATAATTCACCCCTCCACTTT. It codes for CASRDPSYNSPLHF.

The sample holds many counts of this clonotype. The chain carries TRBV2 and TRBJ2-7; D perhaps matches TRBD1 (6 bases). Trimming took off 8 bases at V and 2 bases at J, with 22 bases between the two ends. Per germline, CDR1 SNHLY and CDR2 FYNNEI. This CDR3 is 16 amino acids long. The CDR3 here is CASPRSGQKYTYEQYF. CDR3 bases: TGTGCCAGCCCCAGATCGGGACAAAAGTATACCTACGAGCAGTACTTC.

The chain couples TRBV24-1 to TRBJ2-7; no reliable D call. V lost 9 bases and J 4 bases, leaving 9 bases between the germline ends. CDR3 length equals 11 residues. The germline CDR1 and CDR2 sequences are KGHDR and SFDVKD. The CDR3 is CATSVGYEQYF. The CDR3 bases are TGTGCCACCTCCGTTGGGTACGAGCAGTACTTC.

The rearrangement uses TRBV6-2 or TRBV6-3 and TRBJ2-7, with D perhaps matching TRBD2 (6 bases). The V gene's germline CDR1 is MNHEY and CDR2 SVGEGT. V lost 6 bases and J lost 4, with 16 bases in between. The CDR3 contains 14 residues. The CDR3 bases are TGTGCCAGCAGCGTTAGCGGTCTAAAGTACGAGCAGTACTTC. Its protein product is CASSVSGLKYEQYF.

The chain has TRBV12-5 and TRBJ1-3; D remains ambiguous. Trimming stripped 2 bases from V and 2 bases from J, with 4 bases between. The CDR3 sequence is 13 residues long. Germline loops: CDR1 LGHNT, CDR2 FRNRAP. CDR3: CASGLSPGNTIYF. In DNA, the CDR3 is TGTGCTAGTGGTTTGTCCCCTGGAAACACCATATATTTT.

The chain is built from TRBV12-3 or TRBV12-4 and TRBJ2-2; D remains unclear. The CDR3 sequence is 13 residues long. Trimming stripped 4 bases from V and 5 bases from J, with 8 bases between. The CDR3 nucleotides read TGTGCCAGCAGTTACCGGAAGACCGGGGAGCTGTTTTTT. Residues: CASSYRKTGELFF.

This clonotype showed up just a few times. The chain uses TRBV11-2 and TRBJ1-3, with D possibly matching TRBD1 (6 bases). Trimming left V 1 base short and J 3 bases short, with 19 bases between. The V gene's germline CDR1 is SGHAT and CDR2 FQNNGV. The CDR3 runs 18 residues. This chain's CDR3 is CASSLVQNWRGFGNTIYF. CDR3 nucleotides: TGTGCCAGCAGCTTAGTTCAAAATTGGAGGGGGTTTGGAAACACCATATATTTT.

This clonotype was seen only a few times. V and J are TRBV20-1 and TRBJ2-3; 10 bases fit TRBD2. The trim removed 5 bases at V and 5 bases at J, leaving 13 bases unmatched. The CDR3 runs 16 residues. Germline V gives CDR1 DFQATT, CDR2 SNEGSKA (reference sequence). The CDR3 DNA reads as TGCAGTGCTGACCCCCTAGCGGGAGTATGGTTAGATACGCAGTATTTT. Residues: CSADPLAGVWLDTQYF.